The 11 T cell receptor beta chains in this list originate from one sample, sequenced in a study of blood T cell repertoires in COVID-19. Produced via immunoSEQ multiplex PCR; TCRdb's table is partial and in-frame only. The repertoire includes about 90,000 clones, roughly 80% of them detected once, and 10% to 15% sits in the top ten. The specimen was peripheral blood. Receptor source: a woman in her sixties or seventies with active or convalescent COVID-19.

The chain combines TRBV19 with TRBJ1-1, with no clear D. Trimming pared 4 bases from V and 5 bases from J, leaving 14 bases between. The CDR3 is 14 residues long. Germline assignment: CDR1 LNHDA and CDR2 SQIVND (reference sequence). CDR3 amino acids: CASSTGDRKTEAFF. The CDR3 DNA reads TGTGCCAGTAGTACCGGAGACCGGAAGACTGAAGCTTTCTTT.

The chain carries TRBV29-1 and TRBJ2-3, with D possibly TRBD2 on 5 matching bases. Trimming took 1 base from V and 3 from J, leaving 8 bases between them. CDR1 is SQVTM, CDR2 ANQGSEA, per germline. The CDR3 has 13 residues. The CDR3 nucleotides are TGCAGCGTTGAAGGGACTTTGACAGATACGCAGTATTTT. It specifies CSVEGTLTDTQYF.

The rearrangement links TRBV5-4 to TRBJ2-2, with D possibly TRBD1 on 5 matching bases. V was cut by 7 bases and J by 5 bases, with 18 bases left in between. Germline V lookup: CDR1 SGHNT, CDR2 YYREEE (reference sequence). CDR3 length: 15 amino acids. CDR3 nucleotide sequence: TGTGCCAGCGGCGTCCGAACAAGGGGAACCGGGGAGCTGTTTTTT. Protein product: CASGVRTRGTGELFF.

This clone was picked up a small number of times. This chain joins TRBV7-2 and TRBJ2-1; 7 bases line up with TRBD2. J gave up 2 bases and V 0 bases, and 4 bases lay outside the gene matches. There are 16 residues in the CDR3. Germline lookup yields CDR1 SGHTA and CDR2 FQGNSA. The chain's CDR3 is CASSLAPGTTYNEQFF. CDR3 nucleotides: TGTGCCAGCAGCTTAGCGCCCGGGACTACCTACAATGAGCAGTTCTTC.

The chain has TRBV11-3 and TRBJ2-1, with TRBD2 matching 8 bases. With V trimmed by 3 bases and J by 8 bases, 12 bases remained unmatched. The CDR3 consists of 16 residues. Germline V gene data show CDR1 as SGHNT and CDR2 as YENEEA. CDR3 loop: CASSLSVSGGFDEQFF. As DNA, the CDR3 is TGTGCCAGCAGCTTGAGTGTGAGCGGGGGCTTCGATGAGCAGTTCTTC.

CDR3 DNA sequence: TGTGCCAGCAGCCCGGGACAGAGTCAAGAGACCCAGTACTTC. This sequence encodes CASSPGQSQETQYF. The chain links TRBV5-4 to TRBJ2-5, with TRBD1 identical over 7 bases. Germline assignment: CDR1 SGHNT and CDR2 YYREEE (reference sequence). Losses at the gene ends were 4 bases for V and 2 bases for J; bases not matched to a gene: 5. The CDR3 runs 14 residues.

The chain is built from TRBV16 and TRBJ2-4, with D uncertain. This CDR3 is built from 13 residues. V lost 1 base and J 4 bases, leaving 5 bases between the germline ends. Looked up from germline, CDR1 is KGHSY and CDR2 is FQNENV. The CDR3 sequence is CASSQYGKNIQYF. The DNA of the CDR3 is TGTGCCAGCAGCCAATACGGGAAAAACATTCAGTACTTC.

This clone was seen a few times. The rearrangement uses TRBV11-2 and TRBJ2-1; 12 nucleotides match TRBD2. Trimming took 5 bases from V and 0 from J; bases not matched to a gene: 8. Germline CDR1 SGHAT, CDR2 FQNNGV. The CDR3 covers 18 residues. CDR3 protein: CASSPVLAGGSSYNEQFF. The DNA of the CDR3 is TGTGCCAGCAGCCCCGTACTAGCGGGGGGCAGCTCCTACAATGAGCAGTTCTTC.

This sequence joins TRBV6-2 or TRBV6-3 and TRBJ1-3; D perhaps matches TRBD1 (5 bases). The CDR3 loop spans 18 amino acids. In germline, CDR1 is MNHEY, CDR2 SVGEGT. The V end lost 0 bases, the J end lost 1 base, and 16 bases lay between the germline ends. The CDR3 DNA reads TGTGCCAGCAGTTACTCCGGCCCCGGCAGGGCTTCTGGAAACACCATATATTTT. Protein sequence: CASSYSGPGRASGNTIYF.

The rearrangement joins TRBV7-9 to TRBJ2-2, with 8 bases lining up with TRBD2. J was trimmed by 1 base and V by 4 bases; bases with no gene match: 8. CDR1 is SEHNR, CDR2 FQNEAQ, per germline (reference sequence). The CDR3 totals 17 residues. Here the CDR3 reads CASSWPSSGGNTGELFF. Written as DNA, the CDR3 is TGTGCCAGCAGCTGGCCCTCCAGCGGGGGGAACACCGGGGAGCTGTTTTTT. Using reference TRBV7-9 and TRBJ2-2 for the parts outside the CDR3, the full variable domain is DTGVSQNPRHKITKRGQNVTFRCDPISEHNRLYWYRQTLGQGPEFLTYFQNEAQLEKSRLLSDRFSAERPKGSFSTLEIQRTEQGDSAMYLCASSWPSSGGNTGELFFGEGSRLTVL.

The rearrangement joins TRBV7-2 to TRBJ2-1; D may be TRBD2 (6 bases). Germline CDR1 is SGHTA and CDR2 is FQGNSA. V was clipped by 4 bases and J by 4 bases, with 14 bases between them. The CDR3 is 15 amino acids. The CDR3 nucleotides read TGTGCCAGCAGCTCAGCGGACTATCCGTACAATGAGCAGTTCTTC. Amino acids: CASSSADYPYNEQFF.